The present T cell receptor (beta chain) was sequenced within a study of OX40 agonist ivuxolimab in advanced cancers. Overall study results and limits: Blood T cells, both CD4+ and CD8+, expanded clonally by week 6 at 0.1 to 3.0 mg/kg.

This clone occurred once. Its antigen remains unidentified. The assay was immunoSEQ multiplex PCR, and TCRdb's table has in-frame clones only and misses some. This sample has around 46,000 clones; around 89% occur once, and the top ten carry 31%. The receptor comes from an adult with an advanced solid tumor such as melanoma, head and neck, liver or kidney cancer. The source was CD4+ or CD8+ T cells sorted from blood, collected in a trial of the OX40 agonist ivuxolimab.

In nucleotides, the CDR3 is TGTGCCAGCAGCCCTTTTCAGGGGGGCGCCTATGGCTACACCTTC. Amino acid sequence: CASSPFQGGAYGYTF. This chain joins TRBV7-6 and TRBJ1-2, with TRBD1 matching over 7 bases. V was pared by 5 bases and J by 4 bases, with 10 bases of the junction left unmatched. CDR3 length: 15 residues. Germline lookup yields CDR1 SGHVS and CDR2 FNYEAQ.